Listed here is a single T cell receptor beta chain. The antigen it recognizes is unknown. No much larger clone exists at a distance of one base, and base qualities are not known. The library was generated by the immunoSEQ multiplex PCR assay. As for the authors' bioinformatics: A statistical classification framework was developed to diagnose cytomegalovirus status using the catalog of TCR beta chain sequences. Here the immuneACCESS table is served through TCRdb, limited to in-frame sequences with V and J called. Missing clones are a known gap in these copies; in checked studies unresolved V genes cover under half, and the rest lacks a known reason. That table furnishes V, J and clone size, whereas the DNA furnished D and trimming. The sample table lists some 250,000 clones, about nine tenths of them with a count of one. The top ten clonotypes cover approximately 3.1% of the sample. CDR3 length: 15 amino acids, cysteine to phenylalanine. The sequence is cut down to CDR3 DNA, 45 bases in frame from base 1. Unmatched junction bases come to 9, with V trimmed by 4 bases and J by 2 bases. Per the germline V gene, SGHDT is the CDR1 and YYEEEE is the CDR2.

This sample was taken from a study of cytomegalovirus exposure and HLA in healthy donors (dated by TCRdb to 2017 to 2019). A note on the overall study: According to a later analysis, one platform produced both the roughly 110 validation repertoires and the approximately 670 repertoires of the first cohort. High-throughput TCR immunosequencing, statistical association of individual TCRs with disease status, and machine learning were combined to predict cytomegalovirus infection status. The study aimed to test whether signatures of past pathogen exposure could be identified by cataloging public T cell receptors. Along with the approximately 700-subject first cohort, a separate validation cohort of more than 90 different subjects was used.

The full study reports these points: A later analysis found that TCRs clustered in the first cohort also tended to co-occur in the approximately 120 validation repertoires, with 94% of cluster scores above 0. A total of fewer than 200 TCR beta chains were listed by the study as associated with cytomegalovirus. A later analysis had no HLA typing for the validation cohort, so co-occurrence there was scored across all 130 or so repertoires. Most TCR sequences were observed very rarely across donors, whereas some public TCRs were present in many individuals. The classifier was reported to diagnose cytomegalovirus status with high specificity and sensitivity in both the original and validation cohorts. The authors suggested that the approach could potentially be generalized to other disease states and immunological phenotypes. Three of the identified cytomegalovirus-associated TCR beta chains were confirmed in vitro to be specific for cytomegalovirus antigens.

Donors formed part of the validation cohort, which comprised 120 subjects and was distinct from the first cohort of 550 to 850 subjects. The V and J segments used are TRBV5-6 and TRBJ2-7; 7 bases in the middle match TRBD1. This TCR was recovered from a woman between 25 and 40 years old in good health and CMV-seronegative. The sample comprised PBMCs. The CDR3 in this case is CASSPGTDLTYEQYF. The DNA sequence is as follows: TGTGCCAGCAGCCCGGGGACAGACTTGACCTACGAGCAGTACTTC.